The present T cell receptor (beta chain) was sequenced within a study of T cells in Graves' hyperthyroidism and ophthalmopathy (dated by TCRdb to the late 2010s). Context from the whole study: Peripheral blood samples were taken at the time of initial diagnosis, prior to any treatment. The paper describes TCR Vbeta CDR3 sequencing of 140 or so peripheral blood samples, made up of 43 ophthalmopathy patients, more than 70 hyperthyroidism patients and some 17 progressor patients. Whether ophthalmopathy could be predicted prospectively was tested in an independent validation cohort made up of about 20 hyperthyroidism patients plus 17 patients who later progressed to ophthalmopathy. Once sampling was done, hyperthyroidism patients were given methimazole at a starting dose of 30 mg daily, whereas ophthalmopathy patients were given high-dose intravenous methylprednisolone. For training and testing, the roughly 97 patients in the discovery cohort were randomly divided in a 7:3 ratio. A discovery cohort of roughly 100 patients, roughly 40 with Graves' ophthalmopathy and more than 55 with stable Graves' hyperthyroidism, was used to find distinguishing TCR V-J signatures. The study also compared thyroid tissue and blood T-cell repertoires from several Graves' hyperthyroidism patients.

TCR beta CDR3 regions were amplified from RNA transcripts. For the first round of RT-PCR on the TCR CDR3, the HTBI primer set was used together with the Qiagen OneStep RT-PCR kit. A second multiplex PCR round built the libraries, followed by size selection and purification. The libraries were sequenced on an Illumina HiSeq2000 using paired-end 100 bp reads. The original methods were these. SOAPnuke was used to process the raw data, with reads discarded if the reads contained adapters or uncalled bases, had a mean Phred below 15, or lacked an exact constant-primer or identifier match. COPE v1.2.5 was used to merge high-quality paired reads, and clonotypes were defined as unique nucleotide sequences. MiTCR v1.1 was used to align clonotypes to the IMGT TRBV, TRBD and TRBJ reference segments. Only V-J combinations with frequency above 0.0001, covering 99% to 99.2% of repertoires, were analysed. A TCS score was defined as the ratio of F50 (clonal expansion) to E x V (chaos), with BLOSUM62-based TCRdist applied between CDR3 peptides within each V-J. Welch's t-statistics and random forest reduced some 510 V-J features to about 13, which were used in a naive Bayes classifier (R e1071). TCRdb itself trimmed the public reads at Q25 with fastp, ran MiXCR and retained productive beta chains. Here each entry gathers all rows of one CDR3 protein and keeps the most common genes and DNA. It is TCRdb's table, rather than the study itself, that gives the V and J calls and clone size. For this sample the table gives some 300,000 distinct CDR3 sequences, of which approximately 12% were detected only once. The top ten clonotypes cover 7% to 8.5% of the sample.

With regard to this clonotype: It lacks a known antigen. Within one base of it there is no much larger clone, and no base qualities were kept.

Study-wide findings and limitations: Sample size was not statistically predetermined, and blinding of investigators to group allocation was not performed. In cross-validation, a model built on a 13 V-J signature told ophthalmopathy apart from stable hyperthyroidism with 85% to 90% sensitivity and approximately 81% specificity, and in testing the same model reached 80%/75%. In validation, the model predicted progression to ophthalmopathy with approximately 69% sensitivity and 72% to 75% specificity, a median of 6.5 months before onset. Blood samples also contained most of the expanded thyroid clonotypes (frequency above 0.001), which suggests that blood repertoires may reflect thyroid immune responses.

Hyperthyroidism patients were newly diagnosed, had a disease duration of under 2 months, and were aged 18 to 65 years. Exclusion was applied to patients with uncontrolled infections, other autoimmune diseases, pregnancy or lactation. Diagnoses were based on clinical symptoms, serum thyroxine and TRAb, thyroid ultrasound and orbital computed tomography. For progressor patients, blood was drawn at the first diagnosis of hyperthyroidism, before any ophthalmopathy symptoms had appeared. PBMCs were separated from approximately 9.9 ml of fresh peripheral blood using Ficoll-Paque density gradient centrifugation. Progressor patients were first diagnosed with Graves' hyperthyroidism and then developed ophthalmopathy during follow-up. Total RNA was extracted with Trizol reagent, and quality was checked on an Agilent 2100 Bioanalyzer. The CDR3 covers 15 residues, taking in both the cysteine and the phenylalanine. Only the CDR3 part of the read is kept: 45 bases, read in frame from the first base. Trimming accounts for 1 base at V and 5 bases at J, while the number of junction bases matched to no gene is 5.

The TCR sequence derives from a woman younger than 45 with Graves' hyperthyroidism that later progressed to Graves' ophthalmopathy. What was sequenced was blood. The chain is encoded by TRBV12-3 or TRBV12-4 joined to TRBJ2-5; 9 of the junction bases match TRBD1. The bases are TGTGCCAGCAGTTTAGGGACAGGGGCAAAGGAGACCCAGTACTTC. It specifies CASSLGTGAKETQYF.